This T cell receptor (beta chain) comes out of a study of T cells after yellow fever vaccination. Study observations and caveats: Repertoires sorted by FACS could include abundant clonotypes that are contaminants from the bulk population. Reappearance after the booster was observed for most primary-vaccination clones (96% CD4, over 75% CD8). Clonotype sharing between CD4 and CD8 compartments was small.

This clonotype was observed at least ten times. The antigen remains undetermined. Germline V gene lookup returns CDR1 SEHNR and CDR2 FQNEAQ (reference sequence). This CDR3 contains 12 residues. V lost 3 bases, J lost 8 bases, and 10 bases lay in between. Template switching with 5'RACE generated the TCR cDNA and added a universal primer site and UMIs. TCRdb redid the calling of the 5' RACE reads with MiXCR, one entry per CDR3 protein. Here the sample spans some 350,000 distinct CDR3 sequences, about 8.7% being singletons. This chain links TRBV7-9 with TRBJ2-5; D is unresolved. This sample comprised PBMCs, obtained on the day of the first yellow fever vaccination. This clonotype originated in a young man who received the YFV17D yellow fever vaccine. CDR3 DNA: TGTGCCAGCAGCTTCTTCGCATCAACCCAGTACTTC. This gives the protein CASSFFASTQYF.